The next 22 T cell receptor beta chains were all read from a single sample in a study of blood T cells in healthy people across ages. Then a second PCR, running about 6 to 12 cycles, was carried out with a sample-barcoded 5' primer and a J-beta primer mix. TCRdb re-derived calls from the 5' RACE reads in MiXCR, one entry per CDR3 protein. The data contain some 1.4 million distinct CDR3 sequences, approximately 40% of them seen just once; the ten biggest clones take up under 8%. The source material was blood. All receptors derive from a woman aged 18-29 years in good health.

This clonotype was found a few times. The CDR3 sequence is CASSREGSAEAFF. In DNA form, the CDR3 reads TGTGCCAGCAGCAGGGAAGGGTCGGCTGAAGCTTTCTTT. J is TRBJ1-1 and V is TRBV7-9; D ambiguous. Trimming took 5 bases from V and 6 from J, leaving 13 bases between them. The CDR3 length is 13 residues. Germline CDR1 SEHNR, CDR2 FQNEAQ (reference sequence). The whole variable domain, remainder taken from reference TRBV7-9 and TRBJ1-1, is DTGVSQNPRHKITKRGQNVTFRCDPISEHNRLYWYRQTLGQGPEFLTYFQNEAQLEKSRLLSDRFSAERPKGSFSTLEIQRTEQGDSAMYLCASSREGSAEAFFGQGTRLTVV.

The chain links TRBV7-2 to TRBJ2-1; TRBD2 aligns across 7 bases. J was trimmed by 5 bases and V by 7 bases; bases with no gene match: 11. The CDR3 has 15 residues. Germline CDR1 is SGHTA and CDR2 is FQGNSA. The CDR3 loop reads CASKPGGAADNEQFF. As DNA, the CDR3 is TGTGCCAGCAAGCCGGGGGGAGCGGCAGACAATGAGCAGTTCTTC.

With regard to this clonotype: Mismatch with germline at one junction end may stem from a read error. This chain uses TRBV30 with TRBJ2-6; D remains unclear. The CDR3 totals 12 residues. Germline V CDR1 and CDR2: GTSNPN, SVGIG (reference sequence). CDR3 sequence reads: CAWNAGANVLTF. CDR3 bases: TGTGCCTGGAATGCTGGAGCCAACGTCCTGACTTTC. The whole variable domain, filled in from reference TRBV30 and TRBJ2-6, reads SQTIHQWPATLVQPVGSPLSLECTVEGTSNPNLYWYRQAAGRGLQLLFYSVGIGQISSEVPQNLSASRPQDRQFILSSKKLLLSDSGFYLCAWNAGANVLTFGAGSRLTVL.

The rearrangement uses TRBV7-9 and TRBJ2-7; 7 positions match TRBD1. Germline-derived CDR1 and CDR2 are SEHNR and FQNEAQ (reference sequence). After removal of 1 base from V and 7 bases from J, the junction contained 10 bases not matched to a gene. This CDR3 contains 15 residues. The CDR3 sequence is CASSLEGALWNEQYF. The CDR3 DNA reads as TGTGCCAGCAGCTTAGAGGGGGCGCTTTGGAATGAGCAGTACTTC.

Points on this clonotype: Its ends do not fully match the called genes, so a read error is possible. This chain joins TRBV25-1 and TRBJ2-7, with TRBD2 matching 7 bases. The germline V gene encodes CDR1 MGHDK and CDR2 SYGVNS. The CDR3 contains 17 residues. This CDR3 reads CASSGYEFLADSCEQYF. Here the CDR3 DNA reads TGTGCCAGCAGTGGGTACGAATTTCTAGCGGACTCCTGCGAGCAGTACTTC.

The chain employs TRBV5-6 and TRBJ1-2, with TRBD1 matching 8 bases. This CDR3 has 13 residues. Trimming removed 4 bases from V and 13 bases from J; junction bases left unmatched: 12. Germline CDR1 reads SGHDT; CDR2 reads YYEEEE. The CDR3 bases are TGTGCCAGCAGCATTGGACAGGGTGCCCTACCCACCTTC. It is translated as CASSIGQGALPTF. Combining the CDR3 with reference TRBV5-6 and TRBJ1-2 gives the whole variable domain DAGVTQSPTHLIKTRGQQVTLRCSPKSGHDTVSWYQQALGQGPQFIFQYYEEEERQRGNFPDRFSGHQFPNYSSELNVNALLLGDSALYLCASSIGQGALPTFGSGTRLTVV.

The V call is TRBV30, the J call TRBJ1-2; no reliable D call. V lost 1 base to trimming and J lost 5 bases, with 11 bases between them. Per germline, CDR1 GTSNPN and CDR2 SVGIG (reference sequence). The CDR3 length is 13 residues. The CDR3 region has the DNA TGTGCCTGGAGTGCCCCGAAACTATATGGCTACACCTTC. Translation: CAWSAPKLYGYTF. The full variable domain, rest sourced from reference TRBV30 and TRBJ1-2, is SQTIHQWPATLVQPVGSPLSLECTVEGTSNPNLYWYRQAAGRGLQLLFYSVGIGQISSEVPQNLSASRPQDRQFILSSKKLLLSDSGFYLCAWSAPKLYGYTFGSGTRLTVV.

The genes are TRBV2 and TRBJ2-4; no clear D. There are 11 residues in the CDR3. Germline V gene sequence: CDR1 SNHLY, CDR2 FYNNEI. Trimming stripped 4 bases from V and 13 bases from J, with 11 bases between. The DNA of the CDR3 is TGTGCCAGCAGTGCGGTGTTTGAGCAGTACTTC. Translation: CASSAVFEQYF.

The chain joins TRBV11-2 to TRBJ1-1, with D perhaps matching TRBD1 (5 bases). The ends were cut back, 6 bases at V and 1 base at J, with 15 bases in the middle. The CDR3 is 15 amino acids. From germline, CDR1 is SGHAT and CDR2 FQNNGV. The CDR3, as DNA: TGTGCCAGCAGGTTAAATCGGAGGGGGAACACTGAAGCTTTCTTT. Translating gives CASRLNRRGNTEAFF.

V is TRBV20-1 and J is TRBJ2-5, with 8 bases fitting TRBD2. From germline, CDR1 is DFQATT and CDR2 SNEGSKA (reference sequence). Germline trimming cut 4 bases from V and 4 bases from J; bases unmatched to any gene: 2. The CDR3 is 12 amino acids. The CDR3 loop reads CSANGGGETQYF. The CDR3 DNA follows: TGCAGTGCTAACGGGGGGGGAGAGACCCAGTACTTC.

This clonotype was picked up a small number of times. The chain is built from TRBV27 and TRBJ2-4, with 9 bases fitting TRBD2. The CDR3 totals 14 residues. Trimming cost V 7 bases and J 1 base; bases outside gene matches: 2. CDR1 is MNHEY, CDR2 SMNVEV, per germline (reference sequence). The DNA for the CDR3 is TGTGCCAGCAAGAGCGGGGGGGCCAAAAACATTCAGTACTTC. Residues: CASKSGGAKNIQYF.

V gene TRBV5-6 combines with J gene TRBJ2-7; D perhaps matches TRBD1 (6 bases). The CDR3 covers 15 residues. Germline loops: CDR1 SGHDT, CDR2 YYEEEE. The V end lost 3 bases, the J end lost 1 base, and 14 bases lay between the germline ends. This chain's CDR3 is CASSSNRVESYEQYF. CDR3 DNA: TGTGCCAGCAGCTCGAACAGGGTAGAGTCCTACGAGCAGTACTTC. Drawing the rest from reference TRBV5-6 and TRBJ2-7, the complete variable domain is DAGVTQSPTHLIKTRGQQVTLRCSPKSGHDTVSWYQQALGQGPQFIFQYYEEEERQRGNFPDRFSGHQFPNYSSELNVNALLLGDSALYLCASSSNRVESYEQYFGPGTRLTVT.

The V gene is TRBV27, the J gene TRBJ1-5; D ambiguous. The CDR3 has 13 residues. Germline CDR1 reads MNHEY; CDR2 reads SMNVEV (reference sequence). Deletions cut 8 bases from V and 6 bases from J, with 14 bases between. Written as DNA, the CDR3 is TGTGCCAGCGGACTGAGCACCGGTCAGCCCCAGCATTTT. Protein: CASGLSTGQPQHF.

The J gene is TRBJ2-1, the V gene TRBV7-2, with 8 nucleotides matching TRBD2. The CDR3 has 13 amino acids. Trimming removed 4 bases from V and 10 bases from J; junction bases left unmatched: 6. Germline V lookup: CDR1 SGHTA, CDR2 FQGNSA. The DNA for the CDR3 is TGTGCCAGCAGCTCCCGGACTAGCCGGGAGCAGTTCTTC. Amino acid sequence: CASSSRTSREQFF.

This clonotype was found once. At one boundary the junction diverges from the germline segment, which might be a read error. V and J are TRBV6-2 or TRBV6-3 and TRBJ1-5; D gene ambiguous. Germline CDR1 is MNHEY and CDR2 is SVGEGT. This CDR3 region has 16 residues. CDR3: CASSYSSGREDQPQHF. For the CDR3, the DNA is TGTGCCAGCAGCTACTCCTCCGGACGGGAGGATCAGCCCCAGCATTTT.

The genes are TRBV7-2 and TRBJ2-5, with 9 bases matching TRBD2. Germline CDR1 SGHTA, CDR2 FQGNSA. V trimming: 5 bases; J trimming: 11 bases; junction bases outside the gene matches: 9. CDR3 length equals 13 residues. CDR3 nucleotide sequence: TGTGCCAGCAGCCCGGGACTAGCCCATGAGCAGTACTTC. This sequence encodes CASSPGLAHEQYF.

The chain uses TRBV10-3 and TRBJ1-1; 7 bases line up with TRBD1. This CDR3 has 15 residues. The V gene end was trimmed by 6 bases and the J gene end by 1 base; junction bases not matched to a gene: 8. Germline assignment: CDR1 ENHRY and CDR2 SYGVKD. The CDR3 protein is CAIRHGTEKNTEAFF. CDR3 in DNA: TGTGCCATCAGACACGGGACAGAGAAGAACACTGAAGCTTTCTTT.

This clonotype has a handful of counts. This CDR3 is CASSQPGLEETQYF. The CDR3 region has the DNA TGTGCCAGCAGCCAACCGGGACTAGAAGAGACCCAGTACTTC. This sequence joins TRBV7-2 and TRBJ2-5, with TRBD2 matching 8 bases. CDR3 size: 14 residues. Germline V lookup: CDR1 SGHTA, CDR2 FQGNSA. Trimming at V came to 5 bases and at J to 3 bases, leaving 5 bases not matched to a gene.

This chain joins TRBV5-1 and TRBJ2-1; 10 nucleotides align to TRBD1. The V and J ends lost 4 bases and 6 bases, in that order; junction bases with no gene match: 7. From germline, CDR1 is SGHRS and CDR2 YFSETQ. CDR3 length: 15 amino acids. CDR3: CASSLRDRGSNEQFF. In DNA form, the CDR3 reads TGCGCCAGCAGCCTCCGGGACAGGGGAAGCAATGAGCAGTTCTTC.

This clonotype was detected a few times. This chain connects TRBV20-1 to TRBJ1-4; the D is unclear. CDR1 is DFQATT, CDR2 SNEGSKA, per germline (reference sequence). The V end was cut by 0 bases, the J end by 7 bases, with 9 bases between. This CDR3 contains 13 residues. The chain's CDR3 is CSAREGVGEKLFF. The CDR3 nucleotides are TGCAGTGCTAGAGAGGGAGTCGGTGAAAAACTGTTTTTT.

The chain uses TRBV12-3 or TRBV12-4 and TRBJ2-4; D is possibly TRBD1 (5 bases). The DNA matches TRBJ2-7 better at its end, which makes the J call doubtful. The CDR3 extends over 15 amino acids. In nucleotides, the CDR3 is TGTGCCAGCAGTTTTGGGGCAGGCAACGTCTACGAGCAGTACTTC. Its protein product is CASSFGAGNVYEQYF.

In this sample, this clonotype turned up a few times. Here the CDR3 DNA reads TGTGCCAGCAGTACGACAGTGAACACTGAAGCTTTCTTT. Its protein is CASSTTVNTEAFF. The rearrangement links TRBV3-1 to TRBJ1-1, with D tentatively TRBD1 (5 bases). The CDR3 totals 13 residues. The germline CDR1 and CDR2 sequences are LGHDT and YNNKEL (reference sequence). Trimming pared 6 bases from V and 0 bases from J, leaving 8 bases between. Based on the CDR3 plus reference TRBV3-1 and TRBJ1-1, the full variable domain is DTAVSQTPKYLVTQMGNDKSIKCEQNLGHDTMYWYKQDSKKFLKIMFSYNNKELIINETVPNRFSPKSPDKAHLNLHINSLELGDSAVYFCASSTTVNTEAFFGQGTRLTVV.